The 31 T cell receptor beta chains below were found in one sample sequenced in a study of T cell repertoires in cytomegalovirus infection. MiXCR, applied by TCRdb to the reads, yields one record per CDR3 protein. There are approximately 250,000 distinct CDR3 sequences in the sample; 20% to 25% occur only once, and roughly 18% lies in the top ten. Material: CD8+ T cells from PBMCs. The receptors were gathered from a human donor in good health (CMV status not recorded). Some clones in this sample may be carry-over from other donors' samples.

This clonotype occurred a few times. The rearrangement links TRBV29-1 to TRBJ2-7; D ambiguous. Trimming left V 1 base short and J 2 bases short, with 3 bases between. The CDR3 sequence is 11 residues long. The germline V gene encodes CDR1 SQVTM and CDR2 ANQGSEA. The CDR3 loop reads CSVEGPYEQYF. The CDR3 bases are TGCAGCGTTGAAGGTCCCTACGAGCAGTACTTC.

V gene TRBV7-9 combines with J gene TRBJ2-5, with D tentatively TRBD1 (6 bases). The length of the CDR3 is 14 residues. Germline values: CDR1 SEHNR, CDR2 FQNEAQ (reference sequence). Trimming pared 3 bases from V and 0 bases from J, leaving 8 bases between. The CDR3 DNA reads TGTGCCAGCAGCTTTTGGGACAACCAAGAGACCCAGTACTTC. This gives the protein CASSFWDNQETQYF.

This clonotype was counted between two and nine times. The J gene is TRBJ1-5, the V gene TRBV19; TRBD1 agrees at 12 bases. V trimming: 3 bases; J trimming: 3 bases; junction bases outside the gene matches: 6. CDR3 length: 17 amino acids. The germline V gene has CDR1 LNHDA and CDR2 SQIVND (reference sequence). The CDR3 nucleotides read TGTGCCAGTAGTATGGTGGGGACAGGGGGCCTCAATCAGCCCCAGCATTTT. Residues: CASSMVGTGGLNQPQHF.

This chain joins TRBV6-2 or TRBV6-3 and TRBJ2-2; the D is unclear. Germline values: CDR1 MNHEY, CDR2 SVGEGT. The V end was cut by 11 bases, the J end by 4 bases, with 14 bases between. The CDR3 consists of 13 residues. The CDR3 DNA sequence: TGTGCCGGCCTCACTCTTCCCACCGGGGAGCTGTTTTTT. Its protein is CAGLTLPTGELFF.

This clonotype was seen a few times. The V call is TRBV27, the J call TRBJ1-1, with no clear D. Per the germline V gene, CDR1 is MNHEY and CDR2 is SMNVEV (reference sequence). CDR3 length equals 13 residues. Trimming stripped 6 bases from V and 0 bases from J, with 8 bases between. The CDR3 is CASSDAVNTEAFF. The DNA for the CDR3 is TGTGCCAGCAGCGACGCAGTGAACACTGAAGCTTTCTTT.

Note on this clonotype: Likely a read error: the CDR3 ends without its conserved phenylalanine or tryptophan. The J gene is TRBJ2-2, the V gene TRBV11-3; no clear D gene. V lost 7 bases and J 3 bases, leaving 6 bases between the germline ends. CDR1 and CDR2 (germline): SGHNT, YENEEA. This CDR3 has 12 amino acids. CDR3 loop: CASTDDTGELFI. Written as DNA, the CDR3 is TGTGCCAGCACCGACGACACCGGGGAGCTGTTTATT.

This clonotype was seen a few times. The chain combines TRBV6-1 with TRBJ2-7, with a tentative D call TRBD1 (5 bases). This CDR3 comprises 13 residues. Trimming shortened V by 4 bases and J by 0 bases, and 7 bases separated the two germline ends. Looked up from germline, CDR1 is MNHNS and CDR2 is SASEGT. The CDR3 nucleotides read TGTGCCAGCAGTGCCAGGGCCTCCTACGAGCAGTACTTC. Protein sequence: CASSARASYEQYF.

The gene calls are TRBV28 and TRBJ2-3; no firm D call. This CDR3 contains 16 residues. Germline V gene sequence: CDR1 MDHEN, CDR2 SYDVKM. V gave up 9 bases and J gave up 0 bases, with 19 bases separating them. CDR3 sequence reads: CASSPVGFSSTDTQYF. The CDR3 DNA sequence: TGTGCCAGTAGTCCTGTCGGGTTTTCTAGCACAGATACGCAGTATTTT.

This clonotype has more than one count but fewer than ten. The chain recombines TRBV2 with TRBJ2-7, with TRBD2 as a possible D gene (6 bases). Germline loops: CDR1 SNHLY, CDR2 FYNNEI. Trimming took 6 bases from V and 4 from J, leaving 10 bases between them. The CDR3 runs to 12 residues. The CDR3 sequence is CASRDGLYEQYF. The CDR3 nucleotides are TGTGCCAGCAGAGACGGACTATACGAGCAGTACTTC.

The chain carries TRBV20-1 and TRBJ2-3, with 9 bases matching TRBD1. The germline gives CDR1 DFQATT, CDR2 SNEGSKA (reference sequence). The CDR3 is 15 residues long. The V and J ends lost 7 bases and 0 bases, in that order; junction bases with no gene match: 8. The CDR3 region has the DNA TGCAGTGGGGTGGGGACAGGGCTTAGCACAGATACGCAGTATTTT. Protein product: CSGVGTGLSTDTQYF.

Only a few counts were recorded for this clonotype. V gene TRBV10-3 combines with J gene TRBJ2-7, with TRBD1 as a possible D gene (5 bases). V was trimmed by 6 bases and J by 3 bases, leaving 9 bases between them. This CDR3 has 12 residues. The germline V gene encodes CDR1 ENHRY and CDR2 SYGVKD. The CDR3 DNA reads TGTGCCATCAGCGGCGACAGCTACGAGCAGTACTTC. Protein sequence: CAISGDSYEQYF.

In this sample, this clonotype turned up many times. The gene calls are TRBV7-2 and TRBJ1-1; no firm D call. The CDR3 is 12 residues long. The V and J ends lost 6 bases and 11 bases respectively, with 16 bases between them. Looked up from germline, CDR1 is SGHTA and CDR2 is FQGNSA. The CDR3 region has the DNA TGTGCCAGCAGGTCTAGAGGGAAGCGGGCTTTCTTT. Its translation is CASRSRGKRAFF.

The table lists this clonotype with many counts. The chain couples TRBV7-9 to TRBJ2-7; weak D call: TRBD2 (7 bases). Germline CDR1 is SEHNR and CDR2 is FQNEAQ (reference sequence). This CDR3 has 15 residues. V was trimmed by 2 bases and J by 6 bases, leaving 17 bases between them. This CDR3 is CASSLLGGGGVEQYF. The CDR3 bases are TGTGCCAGCAGCTTATTAGGAGGGGGAGGGGTCGAGCAGTACTTC.

The rearrangement links TRBV14 to TRBJ2-5, with 9 nucleotides matching TRBD2. Germline trimming cut 1 base from V and 4 bases from J; bases unmatched to any gene: 4. The CDR3 totals 15 residues. Germline lookup yields CDR1 SGHDN and CDR2 FVKESK. CDR3 region: CASSQGISGGETQYF. The CDR3 DNA sequence: TGTGCCAGCAGCCAAGGGATTAGCGGGGGAGAGACCCAGTACTTC.

This clonotype was seen at least ten times. The J gene is TRBJ2-1, the V gene TRBV13, with 8 bases fitting TRBD1. Germline V CDR1 and CDR2: PRHDT, FYEKMQ (reference sequence). The CDR3 covers 16 residues. The V and J ends lost 3 bases and 0 bases, in that order; junction bases with no gene match: 4. CDR3 sequence reads: CASSLGTGGSYNEQFF. In DNA form, the CDR3 reads TGTGCCAGCAGCTTGGGTACAGGGGGCTCCTACAATGAGCAGTTCTTC.

This clonotype was observed many times. V and J are TRBV28 and TRBJ2-7; D gene unclear. The CDR3 extends over 16 amino acids. The germline V gene encodes CDR1 MDHEN and CDR2 SYDVKM. The V end was cut by 4 bases, the J end by 1 base, with 17 bases between. In DNA form, the CDR3 reads TGTGCCAGCAGTTCTGATTTGTCTCTCCATTCCTACGAGCAGTACTTC. Its translation is CASSSDLSLHSYEQYF.

There are many counts of this clonotype. This may stem from a read error, because a much larger clone lies one nucleotide away. The chain uses TRBV7-2 and TRBJ1-1; TRBD1 aligns across 7 bases. CDR3 size: 12 residues. Germline assignment: CDR1 SGHTA and CDR2 FQGNSA. The trim removed 6 bases at V and 4 bases at J, leaving 2 bases unmatched. CDR3 protein: CASSWTGTEAFF. The CDR3 DNA follows: TGTGCCAGCAGTTGGACAGGCACTGAAGCTTTCTTT.

In this sample, this clonotype turned up a few times. The V call is TRBV20-1, the J call TRBJ2-7; 9 nucleotides align to TRBD1. The trim removed 3 bases at V and 2 bases at J, leaving 5 bases unmatched. The V gene's germline CDR1 is DFQATT and CDR2 SNEGSKA (reference sequence). CDR3 length equals 14 residues. The DNA of the CDR3 is TGCAGTGCTAGCGGACAGGGGATACCCTACGAGCAGTACTTC. The encoded protein is CSASGQGIPYEQYF.

J is TRBJ2-7 and V is TRBV5-5; a weak D match, TRBD1 (5 bases). The germline V and J ends were trimmed by 4 bases and 3 bases, with 17 bases remaining between them. The CDR3 contains 15 residues. Germline V gene data show CDR1 as SGHKS and CDR2 as YYEKEE (reference sequence). In nucleotides, the CDR3 is TGTGCCAGCAGCCCATTAACAGGAGAGCTCTACGAGCAGTACTTC. Protein: CASSPLTGELYEQYF.

This clonotype has just a few counts. This rearrangement joins TRBV25-1 to TRBJ2-1, with D uncertain. The ends were cut back, 2 bases at V and 8 bases at J, with 4 bases in the middle. Looked up from germline, CDR1 is MGHDK and CDR2 is SYGVNS. The CDR3 contains 11 residues. The CDR3 loop is CASSEVDEQFF. The CDR3 DNA reads TGTGCCAGCAGTGAAGTTGATGAGCAGTTCTTC.

The chain uses TRBV12-3 or TRBV12-4 and TRBJ1-5; weak D call: TRBD1 (5 bases). V shed 3 bases and J shed 5 bases, with 11 bases lying between them. The CDR3 totals 14 residues. The CDR3: CASSLRTRDQPQHF. CDR3 sequence (DNA): TGTGCCAGCAGTTTGAGAACCAGGGATCAGCCCCAGCATTTT.

J is TRBJ2-5 and V is TRBV12-3 or TRBV12-4; D is perhaps TRBD2 (6 bases). Trimming left V 4 bases short and J 5 bases short, with 17 bases between. The CDR3 is 15 amino acids. The CDR3 here is CASSWEDGTRETQYF. In nucleotides, the CDR3 is TGTGCCAGCAGTTGGGAGGACGGGACCCGTGAGACCCAGTACTTC.

This clonotype turned up a few times. The chain combines TRBV19 with TRBJ2-6; D call uncertain. Germline CDR1 reads LNHDA; CDR2 reads SQIVND (reference sequence). CDR3 size: 19 residues. The germline V and J ends were trimmed by 0 bases and 1 base, with 16 bases remaining between them. CDR3 coding DNA: TGTGCCAGTAGTATAGAGTCGGTCGCACTGGCATCTGGGGCCAACGTCCTGACTTTC. It codes for CASSIESVALASGANVLTF.

V is TRBV29-1 and J is TRBJ2-1, with 7 bases aligning to TRBD2. Germline trimming cut 2 bases from V and 9 bases from J; bases unmatched to any gene: 1. The V gene's germline CDR1 is SQVTM and CDR2 ANQGSEA. The CDR3 sequence is 11 residues long. CDR3 in amino acids: CSVETGGEQFF. CDR3 nucleotides: TGCAGCGTTGAAACGGGAGGTGAGCAGTTCTTC.

This clonotype came up a few times. The chain carries TRBV10-3 and TRBJ1-6; no clear D gene. Trimming removed 6 bases from V and 0 bases from J, with 15 bases in between. The CDR3 loop spans 17 amino acids. The germline V gene encodes CDR1 ENHRY and CDR2 SYGVKD. This CDR3 is CAISPLGGSSYNSPLHF. As DNA, the CDR3 is TGTGCCATCAGCCCCCTGGGTGGTAGCTCCTATAATTCACCCCTCCACTTT.

CDR3 protein: CSAGGTSLNLYNEQFF. The CDR3 DNA is TGCAGTGCAGGGGGGACTAGTCTTAACCTCTACAATGAGCAGTTCTTC. This chain links TRBV20-1 with TRBJ2-1, with TRBD2 matching over 8 bases. Germline V gene data show CDR1 as DFQATT and CDR2 as SNEGSKA (reference sequence). The CDR3 contains 16 residues. The V and J ends lost 6 bases and 3 bases, in that order; junction bases with no gene match: 13.

In nucleotides, the CDR3 is TGTGCCAGCAGCCCTTACGCAGGCGACGAGCAGTACTTC. Its translation is CASSPYAGDEQYF. The chain uses TRBV2 and TRBJ2-7; the D is unclear. Germline V gene sequence: CDR1 SNHLY, CDR2 FYNNEI. V lost 6 bases and J lost 5, with 14 bases in between. The CDR3 is made up of 13 amino acids.

The chain is built from TRBV2 and TRBJ1-1; TRBD1 might be the D (6 bases). The CDR3 runs 14 residues. In germline, CDR1 is SNHLY, CDR2 FYNNEI. The V gene lost 6 bases and the J gene lost 0 bases, with 11 bases spanning the gap. Here the CDR3 DNA reads TGTGCCAGCAGAGAGGGGGGGATGAACACTGAAGCTTTCTTT. It yields the protein CASREGGMNTEAFF. Using reference TRBV2 and TRBJ1-1 for the parts outside the CDR3, the full variable domain is EPEVTQTPSHQVTQMGQEVILRCVPISNHLYFYWYRQILGQKVEFLVSFYNNEISEKSEIFDDQFSVERPDGSNFTLKIRSTKLEDSAMYFCASREGGMNTEAFFGQGTRLTVV.

This clonotype showed up just a few times. V and J are TRBV13 and TRBJ2-7; the match to TRBD2 covers 13 bases. V shed 5 bases, J shed 5 bases, and the junction held 9 bases outside the gene matches. Germline V gene sequence: CDR1 PRHDT, CDR2 FYEKMQ (reference sequence). The CDR3 runs to 16 residues. The CDR3 region has the DNA TGTGCCAGCAGCGGCCTCACTAGCGGGGGGGCCGACGAGCAGTACTTC. This translates into CASSGLTSGGADEQYF.

This clonotype appeared a few times. The V and J genes are TRBV3-1 and TRBJ2-1, with 9 nucleotides matching TRBD1. From germline, CDR1 is LGHDT and CDR2 YNNKEL (reference sequence). V shed 1 base, J shed 5 bases, and the junction held 9 bases outside the gene matches. The CDR3 contains 17 residues. CDR3 residues: CASSQVSQGAPNNEQFF. The DNA of the CDR3 is TGTGCCAGCAGCCAAGTCTCACAGGGGGCCCCAAACAATGAGCAGTTCTTC.

Details on this clonotype: A much larger clone lies one base from this, so it may be a read error. The gene calls are TRBV15 and TRBJ1-1; TRBD1 agrees at 8 bases. Germline CDR1 is LNHNV and CDR2 is YYDKDF (reference sequence). The CDR3 is made up of 14 amino acids. The CDR3 region is CATNRDRGVTEAFF. The CDR3 nucleotides are TGTGCCACCAACAGAGACAGGGGTGTCACTGAAGCTTTCTTT.